In its sample, the clone carrying this TCR beta chain was seen many times. The antigen is undetermined. Via MiXCR, TCRdb re-called the 5' RACE reads, giving one row per CDR3 protein. The table has a few hundred thousand distinct CDR3 sequences, roughly 15% seen once. The sample originates from a study of identical twins. Overall study results and limits: Insertions were fewer in abundant cord blood beta clonotypes, whereas memory repertoires showed none of this pattern.

The CDR3 loop spans 16 amino acids. Trimming removed 3 bases from V and 7 bases from J; junction bases left unmatched: 10. In germline, CDR1 is SQVTM, CDR2 ANQGSEA. These sequences were also reported in another study, on yellow fever vaccine responses in identical twins. That work states: Reportedly, the T cell response mounted by twins to vaccine seemed partly convergent, partly personalized.

Sequenced material: CD4+ T cells sorted from blood. The chain is built from TRBV29-1 and TRBJ2-1; 12 bases align to TRBD2. The origin of this receptor is a woman younger than 30 in good health. The CDR3 spells CSVDGTSGRVINEQFF. In DNA, the CDR3 is TGCAGCGTTGACGGGACTAGCGGGCGGGTTATAAATGAGCAGTTCTTC.